The clone carrying this T cell receptor (beta chain) was observed a handful of times. Its target is unknown. The data originate from a study of beta chain features in type 1 diabetes. Study results and limitations: cDNA-based sequencing might over-represent cells highly expressing TCR. There was no resolution here of whether HLA type influences TCRB rearrangement. VDJ junctions in type 1 diabetes patients carried more deletions and fewer insertions.

The CDR3 is made up of 14 amino acids. From germline, CDR1 is SGHRS and CDR2 YFSETQ. The junction had 3 bases not matched to a gene; V was cut back by 3 bases and J by 3 bases. Using CD45RO/CCR7/CD25/CD127/CD95/CD27, CD4+ naive, central memory, regulatory and stem cell-like memory cells were sorted. Since all of the isolated RNA was reverse transcribed, expressed TCRB transcripts were what got sequenced. Sequencing used immunoSEQ multiplex PCR; TCRdb keeps in-frame clones, though not all of them. The sample lists about 140,000 clones, about 7% occurring once. The V call is TRBV5-1, the J call TRBJ2-1; 7 bases agree with TRBD2. This TCR derives from a woman in her 30s in good health. The sample taken for sequencing was central memory CD4+ T cells from blood. CDR3 amino acids: CASSSRDYYNEQFF. As DNA, the CDR3 is TGCGCCAGCAGCTCCCGGGACTACTACAATGAGCAGTTCTTC.